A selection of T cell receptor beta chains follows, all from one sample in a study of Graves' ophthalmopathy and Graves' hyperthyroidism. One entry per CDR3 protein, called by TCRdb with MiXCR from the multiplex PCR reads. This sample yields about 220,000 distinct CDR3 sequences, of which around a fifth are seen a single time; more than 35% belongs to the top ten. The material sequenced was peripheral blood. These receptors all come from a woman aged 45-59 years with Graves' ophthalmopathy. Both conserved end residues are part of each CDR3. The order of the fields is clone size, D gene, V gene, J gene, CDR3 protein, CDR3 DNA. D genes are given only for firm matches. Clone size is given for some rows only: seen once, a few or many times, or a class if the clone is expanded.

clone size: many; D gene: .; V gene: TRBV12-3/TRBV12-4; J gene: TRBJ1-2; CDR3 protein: CASSAATHTVRSF; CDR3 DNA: TGTGCCAGCAGTGCCGCGACACACACCGTTAGGTCCTTC
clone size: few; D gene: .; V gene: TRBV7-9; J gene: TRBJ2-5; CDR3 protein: CASSFQTGQETQYF; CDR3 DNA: TGTGCCAGCAGCTTCCAGACAGGCCAAGAGACCCAGTACTTC
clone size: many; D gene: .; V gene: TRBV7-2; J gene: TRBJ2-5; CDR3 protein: CASSLSLETQYF; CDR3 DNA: TGTGCCAGCAGCTTATCTCTTGAGACCCAGTACTTC
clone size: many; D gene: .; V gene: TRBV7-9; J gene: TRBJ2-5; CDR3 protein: CASSIWTAQETQYF; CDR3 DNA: TGTGCCAGCAGCATTTGGACAGCACAAGAGACCCAGTACTTC
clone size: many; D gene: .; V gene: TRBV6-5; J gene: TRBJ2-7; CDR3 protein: CASSYSDGYEQYF; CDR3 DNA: TGTGCCAGCAGTTACTCGGACGGCTACGAGCAGTACTTC
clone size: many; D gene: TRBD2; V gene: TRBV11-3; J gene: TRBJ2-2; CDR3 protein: CASRGAGTGELFF; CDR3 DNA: TGTGCCAGCCGGGGAGCGGGGACCGGGGAGCTGTTTTTT
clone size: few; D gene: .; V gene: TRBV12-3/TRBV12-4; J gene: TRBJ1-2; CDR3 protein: CASSLGSISAF; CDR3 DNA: TGTGCCAGCAGTCTCGGGAGTATCAGCGCCTTC
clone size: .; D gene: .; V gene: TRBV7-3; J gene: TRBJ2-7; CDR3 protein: CASSPFSGGLEQSF; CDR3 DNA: TGTGCCAGCAGCCCTTTTAGTGGGGGGCTCGAGCAGTCCTTC
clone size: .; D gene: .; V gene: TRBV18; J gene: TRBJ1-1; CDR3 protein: CASSPPWRPEAFF; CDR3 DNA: TGTGCCAGCTCACCACCGTGGAGGCCTGAAGCTTTCTTT
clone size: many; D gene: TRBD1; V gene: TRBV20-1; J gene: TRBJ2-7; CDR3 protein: CSARPGQGRSYEQYF; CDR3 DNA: TGCAGTGCTAGACCTGGACAGGGAAGGTCCTACGAGCAGTACTTC
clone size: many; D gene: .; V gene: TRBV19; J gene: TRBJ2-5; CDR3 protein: CASSMAETQYF; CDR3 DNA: TGTGCCAGTAGTATGGCAGAGACCCAGTACTTC
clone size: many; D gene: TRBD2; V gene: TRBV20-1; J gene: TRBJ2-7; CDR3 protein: CSALIAGDTYEQYF; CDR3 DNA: TGCAGTGCTCTGATAGCGGGAGATACCTACGAGCAGTACTTC
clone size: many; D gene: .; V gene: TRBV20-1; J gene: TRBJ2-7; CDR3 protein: CSASIAVAYEQYF; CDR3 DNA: TGCAGTGCTAGTATAGCGGTGGCCTACGAGCAGTACTTC
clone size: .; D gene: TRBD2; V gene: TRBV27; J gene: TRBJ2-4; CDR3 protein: CASSRQATSGVVKNIQYF; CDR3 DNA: TGTGCCAGCAGCCGCCAGGCGACTAGCGGGGTGGTCAAAAACATTCAGTACTTC
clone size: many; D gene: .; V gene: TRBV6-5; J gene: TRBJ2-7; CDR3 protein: CASGKGYEQYF; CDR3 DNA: TGTGCCAGCGGAAAGGGCTACGAGCAGTACTTC
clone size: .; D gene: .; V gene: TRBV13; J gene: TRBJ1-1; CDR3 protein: CASSLLEENTEAFF; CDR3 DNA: TGTGCCAGCAGCTTATTAGAGGAGAACACTGAAGCTTTCTTT
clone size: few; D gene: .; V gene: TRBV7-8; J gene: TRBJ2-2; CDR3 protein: CASSFGQTGELFF; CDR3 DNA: TGTGCCAGCAGCTTTGGACAGACCGGGGAGCTGTTTTTT
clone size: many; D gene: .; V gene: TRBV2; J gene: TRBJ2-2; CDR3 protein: CASSATSAGELFF; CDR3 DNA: TGTGCCAGCAGTGCGACTAGTGCCGGGGAGCTGTTTTTT
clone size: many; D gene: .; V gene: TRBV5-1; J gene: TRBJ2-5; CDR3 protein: CASSLWDRQETQYF; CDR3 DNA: TGCGCCAGCAGCTTATGGGACCGTCAAGAGACCCAGTACTTC
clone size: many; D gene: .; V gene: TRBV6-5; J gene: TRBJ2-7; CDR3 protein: CASSLTASSYEQYF; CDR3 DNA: TGTGCCAGCAGTTTGACAGCGAGCTCCTACGAGCAGTACTTC
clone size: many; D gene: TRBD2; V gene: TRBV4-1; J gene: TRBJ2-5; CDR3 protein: CASSQVAGARETQYF; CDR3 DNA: TGCGCCAGCAGCCAAGTAGCGGGAGCTAGAGAGACCCAGTACTTC
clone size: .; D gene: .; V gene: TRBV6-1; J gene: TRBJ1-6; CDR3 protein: CASSALQGYGSYNSPLHF; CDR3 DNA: TGTGCCAGCAGTGCCCTCCAGGGTTATGGGTCCTATAATTCACCCCTCCACTTT
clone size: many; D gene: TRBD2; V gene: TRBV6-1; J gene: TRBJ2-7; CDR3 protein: CASRWGLGPYEQYF; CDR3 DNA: TGTGCCAGCAGGTGGGGACTAGGTCCCTACGAGCAGTACTTC
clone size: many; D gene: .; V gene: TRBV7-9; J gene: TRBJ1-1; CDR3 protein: CASSLPTGLMNTEAFF; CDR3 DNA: TGTGCCAGCAGCTTACCAACAGGACTCATGAACACTGAAGCTTTCTTT
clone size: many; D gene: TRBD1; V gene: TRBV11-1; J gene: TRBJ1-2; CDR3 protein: CASSRSGTGGAVSYGYTF; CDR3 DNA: TGTGCCAGCAGCCGTAGCGGGACAGGGGGCGCGGTGAGCTATGGCTACACCTTC
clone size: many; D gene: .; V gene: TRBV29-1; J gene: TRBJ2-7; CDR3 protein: CSVEGGNTYEQYF; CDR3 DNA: TGCAGCGTTGAAGGCGGGAATACCTACGAGCAGTACTTC